This T cell receptor beta chain emerged from a study of regulatory T cells in long-lasting Graves disease. Study-level background: Patients with new Graves' disease had used antithyroid drugs below 3 months.

This clonotype was counted ten times or more. Time point of the sample: newly diagnosed GD, antithyroid drugs for less than 3 months. The TCR library was prepared using RNA isolated from PBMCs. For TCR beta, libraries came from iRepertoire HTBI primers and Arm-PCR of CDR3 regions. TCRdb analysed the multiplex PCR reads with MiXCR anew, one entry per CDR3 protein. The sample consists of 500,000 to 700,000 distinct CDR3 sequences, 15% to 20% of them appearing once. With 7 bases removed from V and 7 bases from J, the gap between germline ends came to 13 bases. Germline V gene data show CDR1 as LNHNV and CDR2 as YYDKDF (reference sequence). There are 12 residues in the CDR3. The data also belong to a second study, concerning T cells in Graves' hyperthyroidism and ophthalmopathy.

This clonotype originated in a woman aged 25 to 45 with Graves disease. The sequences come from peripheral blood mononuclear cells (PBMCs), collected at new diagnosis, from a patient treated with antithyroid drugs. This chain joins TRBV15 and TRBJ1-1, with a weak D call TRBD1 (6 bases). The CDR3 DNA sequence: TGTGCCACCACCCCCGAGACAGGTGAAGCTTTCTTT. Encoded protein: CATTPETGEAFF.